Listed here are 12 T cell receptor beta chains from one sample, sequenced in a study of CD8+CD57+ T cells in acquired aplastic anemia. TCR beta VDJ and CDR3 were profiled, and genomic DNA was the template. TCRdb processed the reads anew with MiXCR; each CDR3 protein has one entry. The repertoire includes more than 100,000 distinct CDR3 sequences, around two fifths of them detected once, and 7.5% to 9.5% sits in the top ten. The sample consisted of sorted CD4+, CD8+, or CD8+CD57+ T cells (not recorded which) from PBMCs. The receptors were sampled from a human donor in good health, serving as a control.

In its sample, this clonotype was seen many times. This chain connects TRBV30 to TRBJ2-7; no clear D. The CDR3 loop spans 13 amino acids. Germline V gives CDR1 GTSNPN, CDR2 SVGIG (reference sequence). The V end was cut by 3 bases, the J end by 0 bases, with 9 bases between. The CDR3 here is CAWRVYASYEQYF. Here the CDR3 DNA reads TGTGCCTGGAGAGTCTACGCCTCCTACGAGCAGTACTTC.

This clonotype was counted once. Given a much more abundant clone one base away, this may be a read error. The chain employs TRBV30 and TRBJ1-6, with unresolved D. Germline loops: CDR1 GTSNPN, CDR2 SVGIG (reference sequence). This CDR3 has 13 residues. CDR3 coding DNA: TGTGTCTGGAGTGTGGGCCTGAATTCACCCCTCCACTTT. Amino acids: CVWSVGLNSPLHF.

The chain joins TRBV5-1 to TRBJ1-1; D is perhaps TRBD1 (6 bases). CDR1 is SGHRS, CDR2 YFSETQ, per germline. The CDR3 has 16 amino acids. The V gene lost 1 base and the J gene lost 3 bases, with 16 bases spanning the gap. Here the CDR3 reads CASSLPSGALYTEAFF. CDR3 nucleotides: TGCGCCAGCAGCTTGCCCTCAGGGGCCCTGTACACTGAAGCTTTCTTT.

This chain links TRBV29-1 with TRBJ1-1; tentatively, D is TRBD1 (5 bases). Germline CDR1 and CDR2: SQVTM and ANQGSEA. Trimming took off 2 bases at V and 5 bases at J, with 9 bases between the two ends. CDR3 length equals 12 residues. The CDR3: CSVEQGGTEAFF. CDR3 sequence (DNA): TGCAGCGTTGAACAGGGAGGGACTGAAGCTTTCTTT.

This clonotype was detected ten times or more. V usage is TRBV11-3 and J usage is TRBJ1-1; D unclear. The CDR3 loop spans 14 amino acids. Germline CDR1 is SGHNT and CDR2 is YENEEA. V was trimmed by 2 bases and J by 1 base, leaving 8 bases between them. CDR3 in DNA: TGTGCCAGCAGCTTATCCGGGAGGAACACTGAAGCTTTCTTT. As protein: CASSLSGRNTEAFF.

The chain combines TRBV18 with TRBJ2-3; possibly TRBD2 for D (7 bases). V was cut by 6 bases and J by 4 bases, with 17 bases left in between. The germline gives CDR1 KGHSH, CDR2 LQKENI. There are 15 residues in the CDR3. CDR3 region: CASSVLTGGPDTQYF. The DNA for the CDR3 is TGTGCCAGCTCCGTACTAACGGGGGGCCCAGATACGCAGTATTTT.

This clonotype was picked up a small number of times. The chain's CDR3 is CASQAGNSYNEQFF. CDR3 coding DNA: TGCGCCAGCCAAGCGGGGAACTCCTACAATGAGCAGTTCTTC. The V gene is TRBV5-1, the J gene TRBJ2-1; TRBD2 matches 7 bases. From germline, CDR1 is SGHRS and CDR2 YFSETQ. CDR3 length equals 14 residues. Trimming took 7 bases from V and 0 from J; bases not matched to a gene: 4. The full variable domain, completed using reference TRBV5-1 and TRBJ2-1, is KAGVTQTPRYLIKTRGQQVTLSCSPISGHRSVSWYQQTPGQGLQFLFEYFSETQRNKGNFPGRFSGRQFSNSRSEMNVSTLELGDSALYLCASQAGNSYNEQFFGPGTRLTVL.

V usage is TRBV5-1 and J usage is TRBJ2-7; the D gene is possibly TRBD2 (6 bases). V gave up 4 bases and J gave up 1 base, with 12 bases separating them. The CDR3 contains 14 residues. The germline V gene has CDR1 SGHRS and CDR2 YFSETQ. The CDR3: CASSQDGTSYEQYF. As DNA, the CDR3 is TGCGCCAGCAGCCAAGATGGGACTTCCTACGAGCAGTACTTC.

For this clonotype: Compared with germline, one end of the junction differs, possibly owing to a read error. This chain joins TRBV15 and TRBJ2-3; D gene uncertain. The CDR3 is 17 amino acids. Germline CDR1 reads LNHNV; CDR2 reads YYDKDF (reference sequence). CDR3 loop: CATSRDNLYTPTDTQYF. The DNA of the CDR3 is TGTGCCACCAGCAGAGACAATCTATATACTCCCACAGATACACAGTATTTT.

This clonotype was recorded many times. The chain has TRBV10-1 and TRBJ2-5, with D possibly TRBD1 on 5 matching bases. The CDR3 is 16 amino acids. Germline values: CDR1 WNHNN, CDR2 SYGVQD (reference sequence). The germline V and J ends were trimmed by 3 bases and 3 bases, with 17 bases remaining between them. The CDR3 DNA follows: TGCGCCAGCAGTGACTCGATCGGGCAGGGAAAAGAGACCCAGTACTTC. Translating it yields CASSDSIGQGKETQYF.

Ten or more counts support this clonotype. V and J are TRBV7-8 and TRBJ2-3; D unresolved. Trimming took off 5 bases at V and 6 bases at J, with 12 bases between the two ends. The CDR3 consists of 13 residues. CDR1 SGHVS and CDR2 FQNEAQ come from the germline V gene. CDR3 amino acids: CASSPSVQDTQYF. The DNA of the CDR3 is TGTGCCAGCAGCCCGTCCGTTCAGGATACGCAGTATTTT. Combining the CDR3 with reference TRBV7-8 and TRBJ2-3 gives the whole variable domain GAGVSQSPRYKVAKRGQDVALRCDPISGHVSLFWYQQALGQGPEFLTYFQNEAQLDKSGLPSDRFFAERPEGSVSTLKIQRTQQEDSAVYLCASSPSVQDTQYFGPGTRLTVL.

The CDR3 sequence is CSVGQDADSPLHF. CDR3 sequence (DNA): TGCAGCGTTGGGCAGGACGCCGATTCACCCCTCCACTTT. This chain uses TRBV29-1 with TRBJ1-6; D unclear. The CDR3 is 13 amino acids. Trimming pared 4 bases from V and 8 bases from J, leaving 12 bases between. Germline V gene data show CDR1 as SQVTM and CDR2 as ANQGSEA.